Below, one T cell receptor beta chain is given with its context. Trimming removed 0 bases from V and 3 bases from J; junction bases left unmatched: 4. Germline V CDR1 and CDR2: LGHNA, YNFKEQ. The CDR3 totals 16 residues. Per the original methods: Reference gene primer amplification yielded estimated nucleated cell counts. Profiled with immunoSEQ multiplex PCR; TCRdb holds only in-frame clones, not every one. That table furnishes V, J and clone size, whereas the DNA furnished D and trimming. The sample carries roughly 110,000 clones, 70% to 90% recorded once. This sample was included in a study of blood T cell repertoires in COVID-19. Overall study context: T cells, B-cell-depleted T cells, or PBMCs supplied cDNA or gDNA.

This TCR came from a man between 35 and 55 years old with acute or convalescent COVID-19. V usage is TRBV4-2 and J usage is TRBJ2-7; TRBD2 aligns across 11 bases. Sample: peripheral blood. The CDR3 reads CASSQDGTSGGYEQYF. DNA of the CDR3: TGTGCCAGCAGCCAAGACGGCACTAGCGGGGGCTACGAGCAGTACTTC.